This TCR beta chain emerged from a study of radiation and T cells in renal cell carcinoma (dated by TCRdb to between 2020 and 2021). Regarding the complete study: Samples were obtained from a clinical trial, in which 15 Gy stereotactic body radiation therapy was delivered to primary renal cell carcinomas and nephrectomy was performed 4 weeks later. In total, 53 samples underwent TCR beta sequencing: approximately 26 tumors plus 27 peripheral blood samples. In the 53 samples combined, some 4,000,000 unique CDR3 nucleotide sequences were found, encoding 2,658,974 unique CDR3 amino acid sequences.

The immunoSEQ kit was used, according to the manufacturer's recommendations, to generate TCR beta libraries from genomic DNA. To prepare the libraries, a first multiplex PCR with proprietary primers was run, followed by a second PCR that added unique barcodes, and a bead cleanup was done after each round. Each sample batch included a kit-provided positive control reaction and a negative control reaction. The final libraries were assessed on an Agilent 4200 TapeStation D1000 ScreenTape, pooled by volume, and quantified by qPCR. Sequencing was performed on an Illumina NextSeq500 using a MidOutput 150-cycle cartridge, with 156 Read1 cycles, 15 Index1 cycles, and the kit custom primers. The pooled library was loaded at approximately 0.96 pM, and approximately 20% PhiX control was spiked in. On the study's bioinformatics: Vendor-processed data were analyzed in R, with a clonotype defined as all T cells sharing the same CDR3 nucleotide sequence. In the clone abundance analyses, frequencies were normalized to the 10,000 most abundant clones in each sample. Before analysis, public T cell clones were removed, and these numbered fewer than five per sample on average. A difference in abundance of at least 32-fold between compartments was used to define tumor-enriched and baseline blood-enriched clonotypes. A beta-binomial differential abundance model was applied to find clonotypes that expanded or contracted between blood time points. Similarity between tumor and blood repertoires was quantified using the Baroni-Urbani and Buser coefficient, and groups were compared with two-tailed Wilcoxon tests in R. TCRdb retrieved this table from immuneACCESS and kept in-frame rearrangements only. Not all clones are present; in checked studies, unresolved V genes account for under half, and no reason is known for the remainder. That table furnishes V, J and clone size, whereas the DNA furnished D and trimming. The sample has about 50,000 clones on record, 65% to 90% of them singletons. Together, the top ten hold about 31% of the sample.

With regard to this clone: Its antigen remains undetermined. Within one base of it there is no much larger clone, and no base qualities were kept.

From the cysteine up to the phenylalanine, the CDR3 has a length of 15 residues. The entry retains the CDR3 DNA only, 45 bases that are in frame from base 1. V was cut back by 6 bases and J by 5 bases, leaving a gap of 20 bases between them. The germline V gene encodes CDR1 MNHNS and CDR2 SASEGT. The time point label corresponds to: baseline pretreatment blood. The treatment or condition label corresponds to: 15 Gy SBRT to primary tumor, nephrectomy 4 weeks later. To track tumor-enriched clonotypes, serial peripheral blood was sampled from radiation-treated patients at baseline and at 2 weeks and 4 weeks after SBRT. Every patient had renal cell carcinoma of clear cell pathology. The QIAamp DNA Blood Mini Kit (Qiagen) was used to prepare genomic DNA for TCR sequencing. The analyses included just those samples that passed every quality control check. Findings and caveats that apply to the study as a whole: No pretreatment tumor biopsies were available, so the baseline intratumoral presence of clonotypes could not be determined. Blood repertoire dynamics were not followed beyond 4 weeks after treatment. In blood, the top tumor clonotypes increased between baseline and 2 weeks post-radiation and then shrank by 4 weeks, which suggests that tumor-resident clones expanded only transiently. Effects of radiation dose or scheduling on the TCR repertoire could not be addressed with the single-armed trial design.

The V and J segments used are TRBV6-1 and TRBJ2-7, with no D gene named confidently. This sequence was found in a woman aged 70 to 79 with renal cell carcinoma. The specimen was blood, collected from a patient whose treatment included radiotherapy and nephrectomy. Here is the DNA: TGTGCCAGCAGAGAGGTGCCGGCCCGGTTGAACGAGCAGTACTTC. Its amino acids are CASREVPARLNEQYF.